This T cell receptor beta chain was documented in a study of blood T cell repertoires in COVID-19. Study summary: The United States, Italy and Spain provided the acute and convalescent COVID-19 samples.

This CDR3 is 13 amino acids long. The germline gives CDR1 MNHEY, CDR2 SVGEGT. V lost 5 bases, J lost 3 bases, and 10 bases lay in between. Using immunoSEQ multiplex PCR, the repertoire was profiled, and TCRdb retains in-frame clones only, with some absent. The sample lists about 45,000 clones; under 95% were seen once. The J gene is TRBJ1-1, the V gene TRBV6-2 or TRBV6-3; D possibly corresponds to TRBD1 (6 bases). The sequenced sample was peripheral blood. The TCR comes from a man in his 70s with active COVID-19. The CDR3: CASSRQAYTEAFF. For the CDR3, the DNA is TGTGCCAGCAGTAGACAGGCGTACACTGAAGCTTTCTTT.